The sequence of this T cell receptor (beta chain) was determined in a study of shared clonotypes between healthy human individuals. Notes on the study in general: Represented diversity (both genetic and exposure-history) was limited by the small number of donors.

Data came from immunoSEQ multiplex PCR; TCRdb stores just in-frame clones and leaves some out. The profile covers 90,000 to 100,000 clones, with more than 45% appearing a single time and approximately 16% taken by the ten largest. This clone was recorded at least ten times. What it binds is not known. The CDR3 is 15 residues long. Looked up from germline, CDR1 is MNHEY and CDR2 is SMNVEV (reference sequence). J lost 4 bases, V lost 3 bases, and 7 bases had no gene match. Sequencing was performed on PBMCs. This rearrangement joins TRBV27 to TRBJ2-7, with 9 bases aligning to TRBD2. The sequence was collected from a woman aged 40-49 years in good health. Some clones in this sample may be carry-over from other donors' samples. The DNA for the CDR3 is TGTGCCAGCAGTTTCCGGCTAGCGGGGCGATACGAGCAGTACTTC. Its translation is CASSFRLAGRYEQYF.